A single sample is the source of the 11 T cell receptor beta chains below, sequenced in a study of cytomegalovirus exposure and HLA in healthy donors. The PCR was carried out with 60 Vbeta primers and 13 Jbeta primers. Sequencing used immunoSEQ multiplex PCR; TCRdb keeps in-frame clones, though not all of them. This sample has over 200,000 clones; more than 75% occur once, and the top ten carry 1% to 1.5%. The specimen sequenced was PBMCs. These TCRs come from a human donor in good health.

The gene calls are TRBV4-3 and TRBJ1-5, with no clear D. The CDR3 covers 14 residues. V lost 2 bases to trimming and J lost 5 bases, with 10 bases between them. CDR1 is LGHNA and CDR2 is YSLEER in the germline V gene. CDR3 in amino acids: CASSQRLGDQPQHF. The DNA of the CDR3 is TGCGCCAGCAGCCAACGTTTGGGAGATCAGCCCCAGCATTTT.

The chain combines TRBV18 with TRBJ1-1, with TRBD1 as a possible D gene (5 bases). The CDR3 covers 15 residues. From germline, CDR1 is KGHSH and CDR2 LQKENI. Trimming removed 3 bases at V and 5 bases at J, with 16 bases between. The CDR3 nucleotides read TGTGCCAGCTCACCGTATGGACTGGAGGGGACTGAAGCTTTCTTT. This codes for CASSPYGLEGTEAFF.

The genes are TRBV10-1 and TRBJ2-2, with TRBD2 matching over 7 bases. With 8 bases clipped from V and 3 bases from J, the junction kept 9 bases outside the gene matches. Per the germline V gene, CDR1 is WNHNN and CDR2 is SYGVQD (reference sequence). The CDR3 contains 15 residues. The CDR3 loop is CASSVASGYTGELFF. For the CDR3, the DNA is TGCGCCAGCTCGGTAGCTAGCGGCTACACCGGGGAGCTGTTTTTT.

J is TRBJ1-2 and V is TRBV28; 7 bases fit TRBD1. Germline lookup yields CDR1 MDHEN and CDR2 SYDVKM. V shed 3 bases, J shed 8 bases, and the junction held 6 bases outside the gene matches. CDR3 length equals 13 residues. The CDR3 spells CASSFGTEDGYTF. The CDR3, as DNA: TGTGCCAGCAGTTTTGGGACAGAAGACGGCTACACCTTC.

V gene TRBV6-5 combines with J gene TRBJ2-1; 10 bases map to TRBD2. The length of the CDR3 is 16 residues. The germline gives CDR1 MNHEY, CDR2 SVGAGI. The V and J ends lost 2 bases and 7 bases, in that order; junction bases with no gene match: 8. Here the CDR3 DNA reads TGTGCCAGCAGTTACCAGACTAGCGGGTCTAGGAATGAGCAGTTCTTC. It specifies CASSYQTSGSRNEQFF.

The chain couples TRBV6-5 to TRBJ2-7, with TRBD2 matching 12 bases. The CDR3 runs 15 residues. Looked up from germline, CDR1 is MNHEY and CDR2 is SVGAGI. Unmatched junction bases numbered 8, after V lost 6 bases and J lost 5 bases. As DNA, the CDR3 is TGTGCCAGCAGACCCACTAGCGGGAGGACCCACGAGCAGTACTTC. It is translated as CASRPTSGRTHEQYF.

This clone was seen just once. The chain combines TRBV4-2 with TRBJ2-7; 8 nucleotides match TRBD1. The CDR3 is 15 residues long. Trimming took 1 base from V and 3 from J; bases not matched to a gene: 5. Per germline, CDR1 LGHNA and CDR2 YNFKEQ. The CDR3 region has the DNA TGTGCCAGCAGCCAAGGACAGGGGAACTTCTACGAGCAGTACTTC. This gives the protein CASSQGQGNFYEQYF.

The V call is TRBV19, the J call TRBJ1-2, with 8 bases that match TRBD1. Germline CDR1 and CDR2: LNHDA and SQIVND (reference sequence). V gave up 6 bases and J gave up 2 bases; unmatched junction bases: 8. The CDR3 totals 15 residues. The CDR3 loop reads CASRTGDTTNYGYTF. CDR3 bases: TGTGCCAGTAGGACAGGGGACACCACCAACTATGGCTACACCTTC.

The V gene is TRBV30, the J gene TRBJ1-2; 9 bases agree with TRBD1. The V gene's germline CDR1 is GTSNPN and CDR2 SVGIG (reference sequence). This CDR3 is built from 14 residues. After removal of 3 bases from V and 7 bases from J, the junction contained 9 bases not matched to a gene. As DNA, the CDR3 is TGTGCCTGGAGACTACAGGGGGCGACGGGTGGCTACACCTTC. Amino acid sequence: CAWRLQGATGGYTF.

The chain couples TRBV28 to TRBJ1-1; 11 bases line up with TRBD1. In germline, CDR1 is MDHEN, CDR2 SYDVKM. J was trimmed by 2 bases and V by 3 bases; bases with no gene match: 2. This CDR3 contains 15 residues. In nucleotides, the CDR3 is TGTGCCAGCAGTTTGGACAGGGGGCGAAACACTGAAGCTTTCTTT. It specifies CASSLDRGRNTEAFF. Drawing the rest from reference TRBV28 and TRBJ1-1, the complete variable domain is DVKVTQSSRYLVKRTGEKVFLECVQDMDHENMFWYRQDPGLGLRLIYFSYDVKMKEKGDIPEGYSVSREKKERFSLILESASTNQTSMYLCASSLDRGRNTEAFFGQGTRLTVV.

This chain uses TRBV7-9 with TRBJ2-7; 13 bases agree with TRBD2. J was trimmed by 2 bases and V by 5 bases; bases with no gene match: 3. This CDR3 is 15 amino acids long. Per germline, CDR1 SEHNR and CDR2 FQNEAQ (reference sequence). CDR3 sequence (DNA): TGTGCCAGCAGCGGAGGACTAGCGGGAGCCTACGAGCAGTACTTC. It is translated as CASSGGLAGAYEQYF.